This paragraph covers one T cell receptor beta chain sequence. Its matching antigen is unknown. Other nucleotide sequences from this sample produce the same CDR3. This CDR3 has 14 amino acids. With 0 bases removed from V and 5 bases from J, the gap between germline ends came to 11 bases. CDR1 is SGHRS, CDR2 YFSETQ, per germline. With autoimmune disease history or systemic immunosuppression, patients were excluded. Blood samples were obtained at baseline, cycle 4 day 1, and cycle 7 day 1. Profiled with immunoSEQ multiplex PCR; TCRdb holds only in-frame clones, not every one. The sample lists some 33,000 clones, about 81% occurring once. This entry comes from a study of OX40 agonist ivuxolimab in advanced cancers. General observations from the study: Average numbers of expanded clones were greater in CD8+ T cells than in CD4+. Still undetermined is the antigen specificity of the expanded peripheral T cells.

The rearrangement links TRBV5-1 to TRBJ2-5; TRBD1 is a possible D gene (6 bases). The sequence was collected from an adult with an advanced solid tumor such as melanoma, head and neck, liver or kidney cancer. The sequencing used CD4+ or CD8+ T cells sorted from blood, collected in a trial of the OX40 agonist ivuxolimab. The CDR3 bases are TGCGCCAGCAGCTTGGTTCGGCAGGGGGAGACCCAGTACTTC. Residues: CASSLVRQGETQYF.